The entry that follows covers one T cell receptor (beta chain) sequence. Clones were sequenced by immunoSEQ multiplex PCR, and TCRdb holds only the in-frame ones, with some missing. The table lists some 370,000 clones, under 90% of them singletons. This entry comes from a study of Ad26.COV2.S vaccination and SARS-CoV-2 variants. The treatment denotes: roughly 19 received Ad26.COV2.S at low or high dose, single or two shots; 5 received placebo; per-sample allocation not given. Each sample was drawn 63 days after the first injection (of vaccine or placebo). This CDR3 is 15 amino acids long. This clonotype originated in a person between 18 and 59 years old who received the Ad26.COV2.S COVID-19 vaccine or a placebo. The material was peripheral blood, obtained in a trial of Ad26.COV2.S vaccine versus placebo. The chain carries TRBV21-1 and TRBJ1-4; the table calls TRBD1, which could not be checked here. TRBV21-1 is deemed a pseudogene. DNA of the CDR3: TGTGCCAGCAACCGGAAAGGACAGGGAAATGAAAAACTGTTTTTT. It translates to CASNRKGQGNEKLFF.